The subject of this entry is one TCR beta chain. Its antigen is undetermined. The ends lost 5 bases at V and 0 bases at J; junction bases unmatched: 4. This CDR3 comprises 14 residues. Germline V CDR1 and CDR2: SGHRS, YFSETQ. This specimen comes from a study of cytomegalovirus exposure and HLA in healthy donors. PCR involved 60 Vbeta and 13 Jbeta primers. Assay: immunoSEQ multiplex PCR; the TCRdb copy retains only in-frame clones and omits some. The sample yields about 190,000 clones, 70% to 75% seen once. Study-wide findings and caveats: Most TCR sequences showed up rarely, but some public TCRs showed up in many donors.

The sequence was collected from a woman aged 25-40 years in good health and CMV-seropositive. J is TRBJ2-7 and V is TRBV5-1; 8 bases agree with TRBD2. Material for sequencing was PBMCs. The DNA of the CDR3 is TGCGCCAGCAGGAGCGGGAGTAGCTCCTACGAGCAGTACTTC. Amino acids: CASRSGSSSYEQYF.